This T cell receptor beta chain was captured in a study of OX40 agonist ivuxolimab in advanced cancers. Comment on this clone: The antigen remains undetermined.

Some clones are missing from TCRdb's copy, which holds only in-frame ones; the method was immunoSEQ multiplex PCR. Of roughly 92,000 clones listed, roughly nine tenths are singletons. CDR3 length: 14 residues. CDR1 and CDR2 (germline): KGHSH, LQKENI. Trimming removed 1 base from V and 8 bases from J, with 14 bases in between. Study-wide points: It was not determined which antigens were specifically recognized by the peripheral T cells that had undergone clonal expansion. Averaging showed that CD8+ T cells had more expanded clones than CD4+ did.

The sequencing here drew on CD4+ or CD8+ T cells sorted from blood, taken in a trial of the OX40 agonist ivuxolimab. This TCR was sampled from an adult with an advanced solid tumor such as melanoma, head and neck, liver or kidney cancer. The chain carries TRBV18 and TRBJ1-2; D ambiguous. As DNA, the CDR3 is TGTGCCAGCTCACCACTTTCGGGGTCCGGGGGCTACACCTTC. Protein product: CASSPLSGSGGYTF.